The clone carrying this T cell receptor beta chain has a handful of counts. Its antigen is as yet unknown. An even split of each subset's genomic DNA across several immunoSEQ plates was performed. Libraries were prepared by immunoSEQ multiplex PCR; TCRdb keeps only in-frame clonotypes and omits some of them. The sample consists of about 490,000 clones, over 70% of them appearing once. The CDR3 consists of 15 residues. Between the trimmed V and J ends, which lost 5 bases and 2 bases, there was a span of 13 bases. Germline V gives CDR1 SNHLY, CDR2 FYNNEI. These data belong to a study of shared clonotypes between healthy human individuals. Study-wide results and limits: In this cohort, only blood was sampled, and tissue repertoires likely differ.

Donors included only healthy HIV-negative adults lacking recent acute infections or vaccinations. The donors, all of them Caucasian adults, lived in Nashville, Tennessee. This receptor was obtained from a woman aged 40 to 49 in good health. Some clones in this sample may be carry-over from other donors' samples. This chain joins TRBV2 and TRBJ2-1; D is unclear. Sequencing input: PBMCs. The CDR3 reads CASSPDSVAYNEQFF. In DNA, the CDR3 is TGTGCCAGCAGTCCCGACTCGGTTGCCTACAATGAGCAGTTCTTC.